The TCR beta chain described here comes from a study of blood T cell repertoires in COVID-19. Overall study context: Donors in the United States, Italy and Spain gave samples during acute or convalescent COVID-19.

V lost 3 bases and J lost 4; bases outside the gene matches: 5. Looked up from germline, CDR1 is LGHNA and CDR2 is YSLEER. CDR3 length equals 14 residues. In the original analysis: Amplification from reference gene primers served as the basis for estimated nucleated cell counts. The table came from immunoSEQ multiplex PCR; TCRdb's copy has only in-frame clones and leaves some out. The DNA was the basis for D and trimming; V, J and clone size are from that table. This table has around 260,000 clones, 80% to 90% appearing once. Sequenced sample: peripheral blood. This receptor was taken from a woman aged 50 to 65 who had recovered from COVID-19. The genes are TRBV4-3 and TRBJ2-5; 7 bases agree with TRBD2. For the CDR3, the DNA is TGCGCCAGCAGCCAGTACGGGGGGACAGAGACCCAGTACTTC. It translates to CASSQYGGTETQYF.